This TCR beta chain originates from a study of T cell responses to AZD1222 COVID-19 vaccine. Libraries were prepared by immunoSEQ multiplex PCR; TCRdb keeps only in-frame clonotypes and omits some of them. The sample has about 210,000 clones; roughly 94% are singletons. CDR1 and CDR2 from the germline V gene are MNHEY and SMNVEV (reference sequence). The CDR3 consists of 15 residues. The V end was cut by 3 bases, the J end by 2 bases, with 11 bases between. The specimen was peripheral blood, collected 28 days after the second dose of the MenACWY control vaccine. This chain joins TRBV27 and TRBJ1-5, with D perhaps TRBD1 (6 bases). The TCR sequence derives from an adult who received the MenACWY meningococcal vaccine as a control. This chain's CDR3 is CASSFSRGGNQPQHF. The CDR3, as DNA: TGTGCCAGCAGTTTCAGCAGGGGTGGCAATCAGCCCCAGCATTTT.